This T cell receptor beta chain originates from a study of neurological immune-mediated disorders. Trimming took off 5 bases at V and 7 bases at J, with 15 bases between the two ends. Germline V gene sequence: CDR1 SGHRS, CDR2 YFSETQ. There are 14 residues in the CDR3. This clonotype appeared many times. A 10-nucleotide random UMI tagged transcripts in template-switch 5'RACE cDNA synthesis. TCRdb analysed the 5' RACE reads with MiXCR anew, one entry per CDR3 protein. The profile covers about 120,000 distinct CDR3 sequences, with around 3% appearing a single time and 1.3% taken by the ten largest. The rearrangement joins TRBV5-1 to TRBJ1-4, with D unclear. The receptor's source is a woman aged 30 to 39 with multiple sclerosis. Sequenced sample: PBMCs. The CDR3 DNA follows: TGCGCCAGCAGGACGGATCCTACCCTTGAAAAACTGTTTTTT. Its protein product is CASRTDPTLEKLFF.